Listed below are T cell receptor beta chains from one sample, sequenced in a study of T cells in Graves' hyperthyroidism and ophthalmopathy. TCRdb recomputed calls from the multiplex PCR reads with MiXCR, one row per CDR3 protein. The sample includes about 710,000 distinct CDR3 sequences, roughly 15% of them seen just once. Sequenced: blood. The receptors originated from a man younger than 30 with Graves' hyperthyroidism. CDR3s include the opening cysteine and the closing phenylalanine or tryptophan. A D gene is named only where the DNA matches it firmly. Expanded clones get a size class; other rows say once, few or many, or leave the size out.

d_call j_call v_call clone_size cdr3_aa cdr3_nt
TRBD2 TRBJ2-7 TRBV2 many CASREGGSYEQYF TGTGCCAGCAGGGAGGGAGGGTCCTACGAGCAGTACTTC
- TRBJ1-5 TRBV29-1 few CSVRGGSNQPQHF TGCAGCGTGAGGGGGGGGAGCAATCAGCCCCAGCATTTT
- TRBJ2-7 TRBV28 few CASSAPVRRGQRGGRAYEQCF TGTGCCAGCAGTGCCCCCGTTCGTCGGGGGCAACGGGGCGGGAGAGCTTACGAGCAGTGCTTC
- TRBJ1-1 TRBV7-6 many CASSPTTRNTEAFF TGTGCCAGCAGCCCGACAACAAGGAACACTGAAGCTTTCTTT
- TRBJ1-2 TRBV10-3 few CAISESRGGGGYTF TGTGCCATCAGTGAGTCGCGAGGGGGAGGTGGCTACACCTTC
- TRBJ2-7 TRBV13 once CASSLRDGFYEQYF TGTGCCAGCAGCTTAAGGGACGGCTTCTACGAGCAGTACTTC
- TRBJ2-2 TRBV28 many CASSLFGELFF TGTGCCAGCAGCCTCTTTGGGGAGCTGTTTTTT
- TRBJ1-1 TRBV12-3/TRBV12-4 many CASSLSVGTEAFF TGTGCCAGCAGCTTGAGTGTGGGGACTGAAGCTTTCTTT
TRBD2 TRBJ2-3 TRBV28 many CASSFPGTPGGVTSGRAVGDTQYF TGTGCCAGCAGTTTTCCCGGGACCCCTGGGGGGGTAACTAGCGGGAGGGCCGTTGGAGATACGCAGTATTTT
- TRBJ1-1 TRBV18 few CASTSGRDTEAFF TGTGCCAGCACGTCAGGGAGGGACACTGAAGCTTTCTTT
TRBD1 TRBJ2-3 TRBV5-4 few CASSPLTGGGTDTQYF TGTGCCAGCAGCCCGCTGACAGGGGGTGGGACAGATACGCAGTATTTT
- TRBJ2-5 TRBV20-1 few CSARDLRLQETQYF TGCAGTGCCAGAGATCTCCGGCTTCAAGAGACCCAGTACTTC
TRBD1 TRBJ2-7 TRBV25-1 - CASSGPGQGNEQYF TGTGCCAGCAGTGGCCCGGGACAGGGGAACGAGCAGTACTTC
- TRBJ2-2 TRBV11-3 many CATRWGRDPPGELFF TGTGCCACGAGGTGGGGGCGGGATCCTCCCGGGGAGCTGTTTTTT
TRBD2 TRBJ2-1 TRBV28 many CASSLWSGRGNEQFF TGTGCCAGCAGTTTATGGAGCGGGAGAGGGAATGAGCAGTTCTTC
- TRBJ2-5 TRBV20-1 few CSARDFVETQYF TGCAGTGCTAGAGATTTCGTCGAGACCCAGTACTTC
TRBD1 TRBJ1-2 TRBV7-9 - CASSRKDRANYGYTF TGTGCCAGCAGTCGGAAGGACAGGGCTAACTATGGCTACACCTTC
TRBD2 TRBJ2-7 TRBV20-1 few CSARDLLAGGLNEQYF TGCAGTGCTAGAGATTTACTAGCGGGAGGGCTCAACGAGCAGTACTTC
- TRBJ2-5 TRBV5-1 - CASSLGSAPLQETQYF TGCGCCAGCAGCTTGGGTTCGGCCCCTCTCCAAGAGACCCAGTACTTC
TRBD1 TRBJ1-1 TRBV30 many CAFTDRAGSTEAFF TGTGCCTTCACGGACAGGGCAGGAAGCACTGAAGCTTTCTTT